The entry below gives a single T cell receptor (beta chain) sequence along with its context. Its target is not known. The data are from a study of vaccination and CD4 T cells after COVID-19. Whole-study results and caveats: In median terms, SARS-CoV-2-reactive clonotypes went from approximately 21 to 40, a nonsignificant rise. Within convalescent individuals, 304 out of 307 vaccine-specific clones proved to be spike mono-reactive. This study had few convalescent patients and no early post-infection samples.

The Oncomine TCR Beta short-read assay sequenced DNA from cultured CD4+ T cells. Using its own MiXCR run on the PCR reads, TCRdb lists one record per CDR3 protein. The table records 17,000 or so distinct CDR3 sequences, 55% of them present only once. The V gene lost 4 bases and the J gene lost 0 bases, with 12 bases spanning the gap. Per the germline V gene, CDR1 is MNHEY and CDR2 is SVGAGI. This CDR3 has 15 amino acids. The treatment denotes: approximately nine-day PBMC culture with coronavirus spike peptide pools or control peptides (ViraFEST assay). Once peptide pools had expanded antigen-specific T cells, ViraFEST sequenced TCRs.

V usage is TRBV6-5 and J usage is TRBJ1-2; possibly TRBD1 for D (5 bases). The specimen sequenced was CD4+ T cells from blood, cultured in vitro. This TCR came from a human donor who had recovered from COVID-19. CDR3 DNA: TGTGCCAGCAGTTCAACAGGACCACCTAACTATGGCTACACCTTC. It yields the protein CASSSTGPPNYGYTF.